Sequencing of this TCR beta chain was carried out in a study of cytomegalovirus exposure and HLA in healthy donors. The wider study: About 200 million T cells yielded 100 million to 130 million unique TCR beta sequences, as an earlier analysis found.

As to this clone: Its antigen is undetermined.

Whole-study findings and limits: Highly shared variants forming one cluster were likely a sequencing artifact.

This CDR3 has 16 amino acids. J gave up 4 bases and V 5 bases, and 15 bases lay outside the gene matches. The germline V gene encodes CDR1 SQVTM and CDR2 ANQGSEA. 60 Vbeta and 13 Jbeta primers were used in PCR. How the authors handled the data: Unique TCR beta chains totaled 80 million to 100 million in a later count, with roughly 11 million of them shared. The repertoire was sequenced with immunoSEQ multiplex PCR; TCRdb's copy has only in-frame clones and lacks some. Clonal size and the V and J genes are those of that table, whereas D and trimming came from the DNA. Here the sample spans some 130,000 clones, 70% to 85% being singletons.

The chain is built from TRBV29-1 and TRBJ1-1, with TRBD1 identical over 8 bases. The TCR sequence derives from a man aged 35 to 55 in good health and CMV-seropositive. The sequenced sample consisted of PBMCs. The CDR3: CSVPSARTGFGTEAFF. CDR3 in DNA: TGCAGCGTTCCCTCCGCCCGGACAGGGTTTGGCACTGAAGCTTTCTTT.